The 32 T cell receptor beta chains presented below share a single source sample, sequenced in a study of breast tumors, draining lymph nodes, adjacent tissues. TCRdb recomputed calls from the multiplex PCR reads with MiXCR, one row per CDR3 protein. The sample lists about 230,000 distinct CDR3 sequences, about a third occurring once. Axillary draining lymph nodes of breast cancer patients supplied the node samples. Sequenced material: axillary lymph node tissue. The receptors stem from a female donor with breast cancer. Some clones in this sample may be carry-over from other donors' samples.

A word on this clonotype: A read error may be the cause here, since a much bigger clone is one base away. The V and J genes are TRBV11-2 and TRBJ2-7; no firm D call. Germline V gives CDR1 SGHAT, CDR2 FQNNGV. The CDR3 has 12 amino acids. V gave up 10 bases and J gave up 5 bases, with 15 bases separating them. The CDR3 nucleotides read TGTGCCAACAGTTCTCTTAGGAACGAGCAGTACTTC. As protein: CANSSLRNEQYF.

To note about this clonotype: Just one base apart from a much larger clone, this may be a read error. The V gene is TRBV10-3, the J gene TRBJ1-5; D gene ambiguous. V shed 5 bases and J shed 5 bases, with 13 bases lying between them. The CDR3 extends over 14 amino acids. CDR1 and CDR2 (germline): ENHRY, SYGVKD. CDR3 sequence: CAISYASFYQPQHF. CDR3 sequence (DNA): TGTGCCATCAGTTACGCCAGCTTTTATCAGCCCCAGCATTTT.

Only one count was recorded for this clonotype. This chain connects TRBV29-1 to TRBJ2-7; no reliable D call. Trimming shortened V by 4 bases and J by 6 bases, and 10 bases separated the two germline ends. This CDR3 region has 11 residues. CDR1 and CDR2 from the germline V gene are SQVTM and ANQGSEA. CDR3 residues: CSVGPRLEQYF. In DNA form, the CDR3 reads TGCAGCGTTGGCCCTCGCCTCGAGCAGTACTTC.

This clonotype was seen only a few times. Since a much larger clone is just one base distant, this may be a read error. The V gene is TRBV6-6, the J gene TRBJ2-3; no reliable D call. Germline values: CDR1 MNHNY, CDR2 SVGAGI (reference sequence). This CDR3 has 15 amino acids. The V and J ends lost 4 bases and 0 bases respectively, with 11 bases between them. The CDR3 is CASSSSMSSTDTQYF. The DNA of the CDR3 is TGTGCCAGCAGTTCATCCATGTCTAGCACAGATACGCAGTATTTT.

This clonotype is deemed medium-sized. The junction departs from germline at one end; a sequencing error may be responsible. The V call is TRBV2, the J call TRBJ2-5; no reliable D call. The CDR3 covers 13 residues. The germline V gene has CDR1 SNHLY and CDR2 FYNNEI. The CDR3, as DNA: TGTGCCAGCAGGGAAGGAGTAGGGGAGACCCAGTACTTC. Translated, it gives CASREGVGETQYF.

This clonotype was observed a handful of times. A much larger clonotype is one base distant, so this may be a read error. The J gene is TRBJ2-7, the V gene TRBV6-5, with D hard to call. This CDR3 has 14 residues. Per germline, CDR1 MNHEY and CDR2 SVGAGI. Trimming left V 8 bases short and J 3 bases short, with 17 bases between. The CDR3 nucleotides read TGTGCCAGCGGACCCCTAGGGCATATCTACGAGCAGTACTTC. It specifies CASGPLGHIYEQYF.

The rearrangement links TRBV12-3 or TRBV12-4 to TRBJ2-6; TRBD2 agrees at 8 bases. After removal of 5 bases from V and 4 bases from J, the junction contained 4 bases not matched to a gene. This CDR3 is built from 15 residues. The CDR3: CASSTTSEGANVLTF. The CDR3 DNA is TGTGCCAGCAGTACGACTAGCGAAGGGGCCAACGTCCTGACTTTC.

This clonotype was seen many times. This chain connects TRBV6-2 or TRBV6-3 to TRBJ2-7, with 13 bases matching TRBD2. This CDR3 has 17 amino acids. Germline CDR1 MNHEY, CDR2 SVGEGT. V lost 4 bases to trimming and J lost 0 bases; unmatched junction nucleotides: 6. The CDR3 loop reads CASSWTSGRGSSYEQYF. Written as DNA, the CDR3 is TGTGCCAGCAGTTGGACTAGCGGGAGAGGGAGCTCCTACGAGCAGTACTTC.

In its sample, this clonotype was seen many times. The rearrangement uses TRBV2 and TRBJ2-2; 7 bases map to TRBD1. Per the germline V gene, CDR1 is SNHLY and CDR2 is FYNNEI. The junction had 8 bases not matched to a gene; V was cut back by 4 bases and J by 6 bases. This CDR3 comprises 15 residues. The CDR3 sequence is CASSVRGGQSGELFF. CDR3 bases: TGTGCCAGCAGTGTCCGAGGGGGCCAGTCCGGGGAGCTGTTTTTT.

This clonotype occurred many times. The chain couples TRBV5-1 to TRBJ1-5; a weak D match, TRBD1 (6 bases). CDR3 length: 15 residues. With 4 bases removed from V and 5 bases from J, the gap between germline ends came to 16 bases. Per germline, CDR1 SGHRS and CDR2 YFSETQ. The CDR3 reads CASSPGQIEDQPQHF. CDR3 DNA: TGCGCCAGCAGCCCAGGACAGATTGAGGATCAGCCCCAGCATTTT.

As for this clonotype: Mismatch with germline at one junction end may stem from a read error. The V call is TRBV6-6, the J call TRBJ2-5; 13 bases are a match to TRBD2. The CDR3 covers 17 residues. Germline CDR1 reads MNHNY; CDR2 reads SVGAGI (reference sequence). The CDR3 bases are TGTGCCAGCAGTCATTCGGGACTAGCGGGAACACAAGGGACCCAGTACTTC. Translating it yields CASSHSGLAGTQGTQYF.

The chain employs TRBV11-2 and TRBJ2-3, with D perhaps TRBD2 (5 bases). Germline V gene lookup returns CDR1 SGHAT and CDR2 FQNNGV. The CDR3 spans 17 residues. V shed 3 bases and J shed 8 bases, with 24 bases lying between them. The chain's CDR3 is CASSFYMTTEFAGTQYF. In DNA, the CDR3 is TGTGCCAGCAGCTTTTACATGACTACCGAATTCGCAGGTACGCAGTATTTT.

This clonotype has just one count. The chain links TRBV5-6 to TRBJ1-4, with 7 positions matching TRBD1. The V gene's germline CDR1 is SGHDT and CDR2 YYEEEE. After removal of 1 base from V and 8 bases from J, the junction contained 5 bases not matched to a gene. This CDR3 has 14 residues. The CDR3 loop reads CASSLNQGGEKLFF. DNA of the CDR3: TGTGCCAGCAGCTTGAATCAGGGGGGAGAAAAACTGTTTTTT.

In this sample, this clonotype turned up many times. The chain combines TRBV28 with TRBJ2-5; TRBD2 is a possible D gene (5 bases). V lost 4 bases and J lost 11, with 14 bases in between. Per the germline V gene, CDR1 is MDHEN and CDR2 is SYDVKM. This CDR3 region has 12 residues. The CDR3 is CASSSGMLTQYF. The CDR3 coding sequence is TGTGCCAGCAGTTCCGGGATGTTGACTCAGTACTTC.

The rearrangement joins TRBV2 to TRBJ1-4; weak D call: TRBD1 (5 bases). The CDR3 is 14 residues long. The germline CDR1 and CDR2 sequences are SNHLY and FYNNEI. Trimming shortened V by 3 bases and J by 4 bases, and 9 bases separated the two germline ends. The CDR3 region is CASSDGHSNEKLFF. DNA for the CDR3: TGTGCCAGCAGTGACGGACATAGTAATGAAAAACTGTTTTTT.

The chain employs TRBV20-1 and TRBJ2-7; 14 bases map to TRBD2. The CDR3 runs 14 residues. The germline gives CDR1 DFQATT, CDR2 SNEGSKA (reference sequence). V was pared by 6 bases and J by 5 bases, with 6 bases of the junction left unmatched. The DNA for the CDR3 is TGCAGTGCCACGGGACTAGCGGGGGACGACGAGCAGTACTTC. Protein product: CSATGLAGDDEQYF.

This clonotype was seen a few times. A read error is possible here, since a much larger clone lies one base away. The chain is built from TRBV20-1 and TRBJ2-5, with 9 bases that match TRBD2. The CDR3 loop spans 12 amino acids. CDR1 is DFQATT, CDR2 SNEGSKA, per germline (reference sequence). CDR3 loop: CSAGLAQETPYF. The CDR3 DNA sequence: TGCAGTGCAGGACTAGCGCAAGAGACCCCGTACTTC.

This clonotype was observed at least ten times. V and J are TRBV19 and TRBJ2-2; D is perhaps TRBD2 (7 bases). The CDR3 totals 17 residues. V lost 3 bases to trimming and J lost 4 bases, with 18 bases between them. The germline CDR1 and CDR2 sequences are LNHDA and SQIVND (reference sequence). This chain's CDR3 is CASSILSGGRATGELFF. Here the CDR3 DNA reads TGTGCCAGTAGTATCCTCTCGGGGGGCCGCGCCACCGGGGAGCTGTTTTTT. Filled out from reference TRBV19 and TRBJ2-2, the complete variable domain reads DGGITQSPKYLFRKEGQNVTLSCEQNLNHDAMYWYRQDPGQGLRLIYYSQIVNDFQKGDIAEGYSVSREKKESFPLTVTSAQKNPTAFYLCASSILSGGRATGELFFGEGSRLTVL.

This clonotype has at least ten counts. The chain recombines TRBV5-1 with TRBJ2-7, with D maybe TRBD2 (6 bases). Per germline, CDR1 SGHRS and CDR2 YFSETQ. The ends were cut back, 1 base at V and 7 bases at J, with 18 bases in the middle. CDR3 length equals 15 residues. The CDR3, as DNA: TGCGCCAGCAGCTTGTTTGGGGACTCACAGTCGGAGCAGTACTTC. Translating gives CASSLFGDSQSEQYF.

This clonotype was counted many times. This may come from a read error, since a much larger clone is one base off. This rearrangement joins TRBV7-6 to TRBJ2-5; 10 bases are shared with TRBD1. The germline V gene encodes CDR1 SGHVS and CDR2 FNYEAQ. The CDR3 covers 15 residues. CDR3 nucleotide sequence: TGTGCCAGCAGCCAGGACAGGGGGATTCAAGAGACCCAGCACTTC. Its translation: CASSQDRGIQETQHF.

The chain employs TRBV5-6 and TRBJ1-4; the match to TRBD1 covers 9 bases. This CDR3 has 15 amino acids. The V gene end was trimmed by 3 bases and the J gene end by 8 bases; junction bases not matched to a gene: 8. Germline assignment: CDR1 SGHDT and CDR2 YYEEEE. CDR3 sequence (DNA): TGTGCCAGCAGCTCCCACGGGACAGGGCTAGAAAAACTGTTTTTT. Residues: CASSSHGTGLEKLFF.

This clonotype has at least ten counts. This rearrangement joins TRBV24-1 to TRBJ2-5; a weak D match, TRBD2 (5 bases). The V and J ends lost 4 bases and 5 bases respectively, with 16 bases between them. The CDR3 covers 15 residues. Germline assignment: CDR1 KGHDR and CDR2 SFDVKD. The CDR3 here is CATSDSIEERETQYF. The CDR3 DNA is TGTGCCACCAGTGACAGCATAGAGGAGCGGGAGACCCAGTACTTC.

Comment on this clonotype: This clone may be a read error of a much larger clone one base away. V gene TRBV20-1 combines with J gene TRBJ1-2; the D gene is possibly TRBD1 (5 bases). Germline values: CDR1 DFQATT, CDR2 SNEGSKA (reference sequence). CDR3 length: 13 residues. As DNA, the CDR3 is TGCAGTGCTAGGGACATAGCTAACTATGCCTACACCTTC. Protein: CSARDIANYAYTF.

This clonotype came up many times. V and J are TRBV30 and TRBJ1-4; the D is unclear. Germline assignment: CDR1 GTSNPN and CDR2 SVGIG (reference sequence). This CDR3 has 14 amino acids. V was clipped by 3 bases and J by 5 bases, with 13 bases between them. Here the CDR3 reads CAWSPPSPNEKLFF. The CDR3 DNA reads TGTGCCTGGAGCCCCCCGAGTCCCAATGAAAAACTGTTTTTT.

This clonotype was observed at least ten times. The V gene is TRBV6-5, the J gene TRBJ2-7, with TRBD2 matching over 7 bases. CDR1 and CDR2 from the germline V gene are MNHEY and SVGAGI. CDR3 length: 14 residues. Unmatched junction bases numbered 4, after V lost 2 bases and J lost 3 bases. The CDR3 nucleotides read TGTGCCAGCAGTTACGGGGGAGGGCGCTACGAGCAGTACTTC. Protein sequence: CASSYGGGRYEQYF.

This clonotype occurred many times. The chain combines TRBV20-1 with TRBJ2-2; D might be TRBD2 (6 bases). V gave up 0 bases and J gave up 1 base, with 12 bases separating them. The CDR3 sequence is 16 residues long. Germline CDR1 reads DFQATT; CDR2 reads SNEGSKA (reference sequence). CDR3 sequence (DNA): TGCAGTGCTAGAGATAGCGTAGCGGTGAACACCGGGGAGCTGTTTTTT. It specifies CSARDSVAVNTGELFF.

The chain joins TRBV7-9 to TRBJ1-1, with D unresolved. The V end lost 1 base, the J end lost 5 bases, and 8 bases lay between the germline ends. CDR3 length equals 13 residues. The germline CDR1 and CDR2 sequences are SEHNR and FQNEAQ (reference sequence). Here the CDR3 DNA reads TGTGCCAGCAGCTTAGTGACCGGAACTGAAGCTTTCTTT. Amino acids: CASSLVTGTEAFF.

This clonotype has a count of ten or more. This rearrangement joins TRBV7-9 to TRBJ2-4; no clear D. The germline V gene encodes CDR1 SEHNR and CDR2 FQNEAQ (reference sequence). The CDR3 covers 16 residues. V lost 2 bases to trimming and J lost 0 bases, with 11 bases between them. The CDR3 sequence: CASSLISSPAKNIQYF. The CDR3 region has the DNA TGTGCCAGCAGCTTAATCTCGTCACCAGCCAAAAACATTCAGTACTTC.

This clonotype has ten or more counts. This sequence joins TRBV6-5 and TRBJ1-6, with 7 bases identical to TRBD1. The V gene's germline CDR1 is MNHEY and CDR2 SVGAGI. J was trimmed by 0 bases and V by 5 bases; bases with no gene match: 7. This CDR3 is built from 17 residues. The CDR3 region is CASSDTGASSYNSPLHF. The CDR3 nucleotides are TGTGCCAGCAGTGATACAGGGGCGAGCTCCTATAATTCACCCCTCCACTTT.

This clonotype was picked up many times. The chain is built from TRBV11-3 and TRBJ2-3; the D is unclear. CDR1 and CDR2 from the germline V gene are SGHNT and YENEEA. CDR3 length: 12 residues. With 5 bases removed from V and 1 base from J, the gap between germline ends came to 4 bases. The CDR3 DNA follows: TGTGCCAGCAGCACCCGCACAGATACGCAGTATTTT. It specifies CASSTRTDTQYF.

This clonotype was observed at least ten times. The CDR3 DNA reads TGCAGTGCGAAAGGACAGGGCTTTAACGAGCAGTACTTC. Translating gives CSAKGQGFNEQYF. V and J are TRBV20-1 and TRBJ2-7; 8 bases match TRBD1. Trimming cost V 6 bases and J 5 bases; bases outside gene matches: 9. CDR1 DFQATT and CDR2 SNEGSKA come from the germline V gene (reference sequence). This CDR3 is built from 13 residues.

Points on this clonotype: One end of the junction varies from germline; a read error may be responsible. This chain connects TRBV20-1 to TRBJ2-7; D remains ambiguous. In germline, CDR1 is DFQATT, CDR2 SNEGSKA (reference sequence). The CDR3 covers 13 residues. In nucleotides, the CDR3 is TGCAGTGCTAGATCATACAGTTCCCACGAGCGGTACTTC. Translation: CSARSYSSHERYF.